A single T cell receptor beta chain is shown here with its context. This clonotype was found a few times. What this receptor recognizes is not known. There are no base qualities to consult, and no much larger clone falls within one base. The entry originates in a study of blood T cells in healthy people across ages (dated by TCRdb to between 2015 and 2016). Describing the broader study: In model experiments, roughly one uniquely barcoded TCR beta cDNA molecule per two T cells was captured by template switching. The study measured age-related changes in TCR beta repertoire diversity using deep sequencing normalized with unique cDNA molecular identifiers. Using the same blood draw, the study looked at two additional independent replicas of 1 million unique cDNA reads for two donors, one aged 18 to 29 and the other aged 80 or older. Four age groups were formed from the donors: young (average roughly 15 years), middle-aged (approximately 41), aged (roughly 58) and long-lived (approximately 78). Donors of different ages were randomly distributed across sequencing lanes to avoid experimental bias. What the work shows at the level of the full study, not this receptor alone: Because donor CMV infection status was unknown, age-related changes in expanded clonotypes were potentially confounded. Because profiling used bulk unsorted PBMCs, naive and antigen-experienced compartments could not be compared conclusively. As age increased, observed TCR beta diversity per million T cells dropped in a roughly linear way, and a significant reduction was already evident by age around 41. Total diversity estimates from one million sequenced T cells were considered lower bounds and underestimates. Compared with the aged group, the long-lived group had more naive CD4+ T cells, fewer expanded clones and increased TCR diversity, suggesting age selection. Observed TCR beta diversity correlated strongly with the percentage of naive T cells measured by flow cytometry.

Donors were 39 systemically healthy Caucasian individuals from Russia aged roughly 6 to 100 years. Each donor gave 8 to 10 milliliters of peripheral blood, drawn into EDTA-treated Vacutainer tubes. Ficoll-Paque density-gradient centrifugation was used to isolate PBMCs, with at least 7 million per sample. Trizol reagent was used to extract total RNA from the PBMCs, yielding at least 6 micrograms per sample. For every donor, flow cytometry on a PBMC aliquot measured the percentage of naive CD45RAhigh/CD27high T cells. The method behind the library was 5' RACE. TCRdb shows the sequencer as Illumina HiSeq 2500. A second roughly 7 to 11 cycle PCR used a sample-barcoded 5' primer and a J-beta primer mix. A template-switch 5' adaptor carrying 12 random nucleotides introduced a unique molecular identifier onto each TCR beta cDNA molecule. Each sample yielded at least 2.5 million CDR3-containing paired-end reads. The Mint cDNA synthesis kit, primed by a TRBC-specific oligonucleotide, was used to synthesize first-strand cDNA from all RNA. All cDNA was treated with uracil-DNA glycosylase and then went through a first 18-cycle PCR with the universal primers M1SS and BC2_uni_R. Regarding the original processing steps: Normalization of each sample was performed by random selection of 1 million high-quality reads, each carrying a distinct molecular identifier. Reads with shared molecular identifiers were discarded instead of being binned into consensus sequences. MiTCR, with a Q25 quality threshold and the strictest error-elimination algorithm, was used for CDR3 identification, clonotype clustering and error correction. Lower-bound total TCR beta diversity was estimated with a nonparametric unseen species model using Euler transformation. TCRdb took the public reads, trimmed them with fastp at Q25, ran MiXCR for clone calling and kept in-frame beta chains. Here each entry gathers all rows of one CDR3 protein and keeps the most common genes and DNA. The V and J calls and clone size come from TCRdb's table, not from the authors' own analysis. This sample lists about 1.5 million distinct CDR3 sequences; around 40% were detected once. The ten largest make up about 3.8% of the sample.

As encoded in the germline V gene, CDR1 is MGHRA while CDR2 is YSYEKL. From V the trimming removes 0 bases and from J it removes 3 bases, while the gene matches leave 8 bases of the junction unaccounted for. Its CDR3 holds 18 amino acids, cysteine through phenylalanine. Just CDR3 DNA is preserved here, 54 bases in frame from base 1. This receptor was identified in a woman aged 18-35 years in good health. Sequencing was done on a sample of blood. The sequence links TRBV4-1 to TRBJ2-1; the central 10 bases match TRBD2. The DNA sequence reads TGCGCCAGCAGCCAAGAGCTTAGCGGGGGGTACTTCTACAATGAGCAGTTCTTC. Translated, it gives CASSQELSGGYFYNEQFF.